These T cell receptor beta chains were read from a single sample in a study of cytomegalovirus exposure and HLA in healthy donors. Profiling relied on immunoSEQ multiplex PCR, and the TCRdb table lists in-frame clones only, not all of them. The sample lists roughly 100,000 clones; under 85% were seen once. Sequences were obtained from PBMCs. The receptor source for this set is a man younger than 35 in good health and CMV-seronegative. The CDR3 runs from the conserved cysteine through the conserved F or W. Each record gives: V gene, CDR3 length, J gene, D gene, clone size, CDR3 DNA, CDR3 protein. The D gene is left open where the match is weak. Size tells how often a clone was seen (once, few, many) or the class of an expanded clone, and some rows leave it out.

TRBV4-1	14	TRBJ1-4	.	.	TGCGCCAGCAGCCCCCTTGGCAGTAATGAAAAACTGTTTTTT	CASSPLGSNEKLFF
TRBV4-1	15	TRBJ2-7	TRBD2	few	TGCGCCAGCAGCCTCCAGGCTAGCGGTTTCTCCGAGCAGTACTTC	CASSLQASGFSEQYF
TRBV7-2	16	TRBJ1-3	TRBD1	.	TGTGCCAGCAGTTTCCAACCGGGACAGGGGGGAAACACCATATATTTT	CASSFQPGQGGNTIYF
TRBV5-5	14	TRBJ1-5	.	once	TGTGCCAGCAGCCCTGAGGGGGGCAATCAGCCCCAGCATTTT	CASSPEGGNQPQHF
TRBV28	16	TRBJ2-3	.	once	TGTGCCAGCAGTCCCGGCGGCCAGGGGATCACAGATACGCAGTATTTT	CASSPGGQGITDTQYF
TRBV14	15	TRBJ2-7	.	.	TGTGCCAGCAGCCTTCCCGGCCGACAAAACTACGAGCAGTACTTC	CASSLPGRQNYEQYF
TRBV7-3	14	TRBJ2-3	.	.	TGTGCCAGCAGCCAAGCCCGGGTTTCTGATACGCAGTATTTT	CASSQARVSDTQYF
TRBV25-1	16	TRBJ2-1	TRBD1	.	TGTGCCAGCAGTGCGAGCAGGGGGCGAGGGGTCAATGAGCAGTTCTTC	CASSASRGRGVNEQFF
TRBV11-3	15	TRBJ2-2	.	.	TGTGCCAGCATCCCAGGGACTCCCTTAGGCGGGGAGCTGTTTTTT	CASIPGTPLGGELFF
TRBV2	14	TRBJ2-3	TRBD2	.	TGTGCCAACCAAGCGGGAGGGAGAACAGATACGCAGTATTTT	CANQAGGRTDTQYF
TRBV5-4	13	TRBJ2-1	TRBD1	.	TGTGCCAGCAGCTTGGTGACAGGGAATGAGCAGTTCTTC	CASSLVTGNEQFF
TRBV9	15	TRBJ2-3	TRBD1	.	TGTGCCAGCAGCGTAGTACCAGGGGGCTCAGATACGCAGTATTTT	CASSVVPGGSDTQYF
TRBV5-1	14	TRBJ2-3	TRBD2	.	TGCGCCAGCAGACAAGCGGGAGGGACAGATACGCAGTATTTT	CASRQAGGTDTQYF
TRBV28	11	TRBJ2-1	.	.	TGTGCCAGCAGTTTGCGGGACGAGCAGTTCTTC	CASSLRDEQFF
TRBV6-1	13	TRBJ1-2	TRBD1	.	TGTGCCAGCAGACGACAGGGAAACTATGGCTACACCTTC	CASRRQGNYGYTF
TRBV11-3	15	TRBJ2-1	.	.	TGTGCCAGCAGCGCCCGGACAGTATTGGACAATGAGCAGTTCTTC	CASSARTVLDNEQFF
TRBV7-9	12	TRBJ1-1	.	.	TGTGCCAGCACCCTGGGCATCACTGAAGCTTTCTTT	CASTLGITEAFF
TRBV5-1	17	TRBJ2-7	TRBD1	.	TGCGCCAGCAGCCGCGGGACAGGACAACCTTTTCGCTACGAGCAGTACTTC	CASSRGTGQPFRYEQYF
TRBV7-2	16	TRBJ1-1	.	.	TGTGCCAGCAGCTTTCGACAGGCCCTCATGAACACTGAAGCTTTCTTT	CASSFRQALMNTEAFF
TRBV6-6	16	TRBJ2-7	.	.	TGTGCCAGCTCCCCCTCCCCCGGGACTGGACGCCACGAGCAGTACTTC	CASSPSPGTGRHEQYF
TRBV29-1	12	TRBJ2-1	TRBD2	.	TGCAGCGGCCCGGGACTAGGTGATGAGCAGTTCTTC	CSGPGLGDEQFF
TRBV7-2	18	TRBJ2-6	TRBD1	.	TGTGCCAGCAGCTTAAAACAGGGGGTCGGGGCTGGGGCCAACGTCCTGACTTTC	CASSLKQGVGAGANVLTF
TRBV7-9	16	TRBJ2-3	TRBD2	.	TGTTCCAGCAGCTTAAAACCTAGCGGGATCACAGATACGCAGTATTTT	CSSSLKPSGITDTQYF
TRBV6-4	15	TRBJ2-3	TRBD2	.	TGTGCCAGCAGTGAAGGTAGCGGGAGTACAGATACGCAGTATTTT	CASSEGSGSTDTQYF
TRBV28	15	TRBJ1-1	.	.	TGTGCCAGCAGTTTAAGGAACAGCCTTAACACTGAAGCTTTCTTT	CASSLRNSLNTEAFF
TRBV6-5	13	TRBJ1-2	.	.	TGTGCCAGCAGTTACGACAGGAACTATGGCTACACCTTC	CASSYDRNYGYTF
TRBV10-3	13	TRBJ2-7	.	.	TGTGCCATCAGTGAGGAGAACTCCTACGAGCAGTACTTC	CAISEENSYEQYF
TRBV9	13	TRBJ1-2	.	.	TGTGCCAGCAGCGTCTCACAGGATTATGGCTACACCTTC	CASSVSQDYGYTF
TRBV19	15	TRBJ1-4	TRBD1	few	TGTGCCAGTATGGACAGGGCTGAGTGGGATGAAAAACTGTTTTTT	CASMDRAEWDEKLFF
TRBV9	14	TRBJ2-7	.	.	TGTGCCAGCTGGAGTGTTGGCAGGGTCTACGAGCAGTACTTC	CASWSVGRVYEQYF
TRBV28	15	TRBJ2-7	.	.	TGTGCCAGCAGTTATTCAGGGGCGAGCTCCTACGAGCAGTACTTC	CASSYSGASSYEQYF
TRBV6-1	14	TRBJ1-2	TRBD1	.	TGTGCCAGCAGTGGGACAGGGTTTGGGGATGGCTACACCTTC	CASSGTGFGDGYTF
TRBV6-5	15	TRBJ2-7	TRBD2	.	TGTGCCAGCAGTTATAGGACTAGCGGGAGCTACGAGCAGTACTTC	CASSYRTSGSYEQYF
TRBV5-1	12	TRBJ2-5	.	.	TGCGCCAGCAGCTCCTACCAAGAGACCCAGTACTTC	CASSSYQETQYF
TRBV5-1	15	TRBJ1-3	TRBD1	once	TGCGTCAGCAGGAAAACAGGGGCAAAAGGAAACACCATATATTTT	CVSRKTGAKGNTIYF
TRBV10-3	16	TRBJ2-7	TRBD1	.	TGTGCCATCAGTGAGTCGAGGACAGGCTACCGGGACGAGCAGTACTTC	CAISESRTGYRDEQYF
TRBV6-5	13	TRBJ2-1	TRBD1	.	TGTGCCAGCAGTAGGGACAGCCACAATGAGCAGTTCTTC	CASSRDSHNEQFF
TRBV15	13	TRBJ2-1	.	.	TGTGCCACCAGCAACGGACAGTACAATGAGCAGTTCTTC	CATSNGQYNEQFF
TRBV7-9	12	TRBJ2-7	.	.	TGTGCCAGCACCGCCCTGCGCGACGAGCAGTACTTC	CASTALRDEQYF
TRBV18	16	TRBJ2-3	TRBD2	.	TGTGCCAGCTCACCAGGGCTAGCGGTTAGCACAGATACGCAGTATTTT	CASSPGLAVSTDTQYF
TRBV7-3	16	TRBJ2-1	TRBD2	once	TGTGCCAGCAGCCCTAAAGGTAGCGGGAGGGCCCGTGAGCAGTTCTTC	CASSPKGSGRAREQFF
TRBV4-1	17	TRBJ1-1	TRBD1	.	TGCGCCAGCAGCCAAGTACAGGGGACCTTGACAAACACTGAAGCTTTCTTT	CASSQVQGTLTNTEAFF
TRBV4-1	17	TRBJ2-1	.	.	TGCGCCAGCAGCCAAGCCCCGGGACTCAGCTCCTACAATGAGCAGTTCTTC	CASSQAPGLSSYNEQFF
TRBV19	16	TRBJ1-3	TRBD1	.	TGTGCCAGTAGCCCACAGGGGGAGGGAGCTGGAAACACCATATATTTT	CASSPQGEGAGNTIYF
TRBV6-4	15	TRBJ2-3	TRBD1	many	TGTGCCAGCAGTGACTCGGGACAGGGCACAGATACGCAGTATTTT	CASSDSGQGTDTQYF
TRBV4-1	19	TRBJ1-3	.	.	TGCGCCAGCAGCCAAGACAATGGGGTAGGGGCGAAGGGTGGAAACACCATATATTTT	CASSQDNGVGAKGGNTIYF
TRBV11-2	15	TRBJ2-7	TRBD2	.	TGTGCCAGCAGCTTGGTGTCTAGCGGGACCTACGAGCAGTACTTC	CASSLVSSGTYEQYF
TRBV28	17	TRBJ1-2	TRBD1	once	TGTGCCAGCAGTTTGCACGGACAGGGGGACGCTAACTATGGCTACACCTTC	CASSLHGQGDANYGYTF
TRBV27	15	TRBJ2-5	TRBD2	.	TGTGCCAGCAGTGACTGGACTAGCGGGAGGGAGACCCAGTACTTC	CASSDWTSGRETQYF
TRBV2	13	TRBJ1-5	TRBD1	.	TGTGCCAGCAAACAGGGGGCTGGAGAGCCCCAGCATTTT	CASKQGAGEPQHF
TRBV13	13	TRBJ2-1	.	.	TGTGCCAGCAGCTCCACAGGACACTCTGAGCAGTTCTTC	CASSSTGHSEQFF
TRBV7-6	16	TRBJ2-2	.	.	TGTGCCAGCAGCTTGGCCATCCCTTCGAACACCGGGGAGCTGTTTTTT	CASSLAIPSNTGELFF
TRBV6-5	14	TRBJ1-1	.	.	TGTGCCAGCAGTTATTTGTCAGCGGGGGCTGAAGCTTTCTTT	CASSYLSAGAEAFF
TRBV6-1	12	TRBJ2-7	.	once	TGTGCCAGCAGTTTGGAAGGGGCCGAGCAGTACTTC	CASSLEGAEQYF